This passage covers 4 T cell receptor beta chains from one sample sequenced in a study of control samples from healthy donors and cancer patients. Sequenced by immunoSEQ multiplex PCR; TCRdb stores in-frame clones only, minus some. The sample gives about 98,000 clones, roughly 83% of which show up once; over 9.5% is in the top ten. Specimen: blood. These receptors came from a woman aged 30 to 39 in good health.

The rearrangement joins TRBV3-1 (or the pseudogene TRBV3-2) to TRBJ2-5, with a possible D match to TRBD2 (7 bases). CDR1 is LGHDT and CDR2 is YNNKEL in the germline V gene (reference sequence). This CDR3 has 16 amino acids. Trimming stripped 0 bases from V and 4 bases from J, with 15 bases between. Written as DNA, the CDR3 is TGTGCCAGCAGCCAAGAATGGGGGGGGCGTCGAGAGACCCAGTACTTC. Translated: CASSQEWGGRRETQYF.

V usage is TRBV30 and J usage is TRBJ2-3, with D perhaps being TRBD1 or TRBD2 (6 bases each). The ends were cut back, 0 bases at V and 0 bases at J, with 10 bases in the middle. The CDR3 has 15 amino acids. The germline V gene has CDR1 GTSNPN and CDR2 SVGIG (reference sequence). Written as DNA, the CDR3 is TGTGCCTGGAGTGTAGGGGGGACTAGCACAGATACGCAGTATTTT. As protein: CAWSVGGTSTDTQYF.

The V gene is TRBV30, the J gene TRBJ1-1; D is perhaps TRBD1 (5 bases). The V end lost 3 bases, the J end lost 4 bases, and 18 bases lay between the germline ends. CDR1 is GTSNPN and CDR2 is SVGIG in the germline V gene (reference sequence). This CDR3 is 15 amino acids long. DNA for the CDR3: TGTGCCTGGAGCGCCGATTCGGAGGGGACCACTGAAGCTTTCTTT. Encoded protein: CAWSADSEGTTEAFF.

V is TRBV15 and J is TRBJ2-3, with 7 positions matching TRBD2. CDR1 LNHNV and CDR2 YYDKDF come from the germline V gene (reference sequence). This CDR3 spans 19 amino acids. The V segment lost 0 bases and the J segment 1 base; nucleotides outside the gene matches: 13. The CDR3 region has the DNA TGTGCCACCAGCAGAGATCGCGGATCATCTAGCGGCCGCACAGATACGCAGTATTTT. Translating it yields CATSRDRGSSSGRTDTQYF.